This TCR beta chain was identified in a study of monozygotic twins with cystic fibrosis. Study overall: Libraries were built from around 2.8 micrograms of fragmented DNA using roughly 14 PCR cycles.

Repertoires were generated with immunoSEQ multiplex PCR, while TCRdb's copy carries only in-frame clones and drops some. The repertoire holds around 14,000 clones, with about 85% as singletons. Points from the study as a whole: J usage was most co-twin-similar in 8 of 16 pairs, V in 13. The repertoire was suggested to be naive-dominated, clonality median approximately 0.009. Monozygotic CF twin pairs shared significantly more nucleotide-identical clonotypes than unrelated CF individuals did.

A remark on this clone: Its antigen is as yet unknown.

The TCR sequence derives from a boy aged 5-17 years with cystic fibrosis. Sequencing was carried out using blood.

The CDR3 sequence: CASSLNQDPTDTQYF. The DNA for the CDR3 is TGTGCCAGCAGCTTAAATCAGGACCCCACAGATACGCAGTATTTT. The V call is TRBV13, the J call TRBJ2-3; no firm D call. The CDR3 is made up of 15 amino acids. V lost 2 bases and J lost 2, with 11 bases in between. Germline loops: CDR1 PRHDT, CDR2 FYEKMQ (reference sequence). The full variable domain, completed using reference TRBV13 and TRBJ2-3, is AAGVIQSPRHLIKEKRETATLKCYPIPRHDTVYWYQQGPGQDPQFLISFYEKMQSDKGSIPDRFSAQQFSDYHSELNMSSLELGDSALYFCASSLNQDPTDTQYFGPGTRLTVL.